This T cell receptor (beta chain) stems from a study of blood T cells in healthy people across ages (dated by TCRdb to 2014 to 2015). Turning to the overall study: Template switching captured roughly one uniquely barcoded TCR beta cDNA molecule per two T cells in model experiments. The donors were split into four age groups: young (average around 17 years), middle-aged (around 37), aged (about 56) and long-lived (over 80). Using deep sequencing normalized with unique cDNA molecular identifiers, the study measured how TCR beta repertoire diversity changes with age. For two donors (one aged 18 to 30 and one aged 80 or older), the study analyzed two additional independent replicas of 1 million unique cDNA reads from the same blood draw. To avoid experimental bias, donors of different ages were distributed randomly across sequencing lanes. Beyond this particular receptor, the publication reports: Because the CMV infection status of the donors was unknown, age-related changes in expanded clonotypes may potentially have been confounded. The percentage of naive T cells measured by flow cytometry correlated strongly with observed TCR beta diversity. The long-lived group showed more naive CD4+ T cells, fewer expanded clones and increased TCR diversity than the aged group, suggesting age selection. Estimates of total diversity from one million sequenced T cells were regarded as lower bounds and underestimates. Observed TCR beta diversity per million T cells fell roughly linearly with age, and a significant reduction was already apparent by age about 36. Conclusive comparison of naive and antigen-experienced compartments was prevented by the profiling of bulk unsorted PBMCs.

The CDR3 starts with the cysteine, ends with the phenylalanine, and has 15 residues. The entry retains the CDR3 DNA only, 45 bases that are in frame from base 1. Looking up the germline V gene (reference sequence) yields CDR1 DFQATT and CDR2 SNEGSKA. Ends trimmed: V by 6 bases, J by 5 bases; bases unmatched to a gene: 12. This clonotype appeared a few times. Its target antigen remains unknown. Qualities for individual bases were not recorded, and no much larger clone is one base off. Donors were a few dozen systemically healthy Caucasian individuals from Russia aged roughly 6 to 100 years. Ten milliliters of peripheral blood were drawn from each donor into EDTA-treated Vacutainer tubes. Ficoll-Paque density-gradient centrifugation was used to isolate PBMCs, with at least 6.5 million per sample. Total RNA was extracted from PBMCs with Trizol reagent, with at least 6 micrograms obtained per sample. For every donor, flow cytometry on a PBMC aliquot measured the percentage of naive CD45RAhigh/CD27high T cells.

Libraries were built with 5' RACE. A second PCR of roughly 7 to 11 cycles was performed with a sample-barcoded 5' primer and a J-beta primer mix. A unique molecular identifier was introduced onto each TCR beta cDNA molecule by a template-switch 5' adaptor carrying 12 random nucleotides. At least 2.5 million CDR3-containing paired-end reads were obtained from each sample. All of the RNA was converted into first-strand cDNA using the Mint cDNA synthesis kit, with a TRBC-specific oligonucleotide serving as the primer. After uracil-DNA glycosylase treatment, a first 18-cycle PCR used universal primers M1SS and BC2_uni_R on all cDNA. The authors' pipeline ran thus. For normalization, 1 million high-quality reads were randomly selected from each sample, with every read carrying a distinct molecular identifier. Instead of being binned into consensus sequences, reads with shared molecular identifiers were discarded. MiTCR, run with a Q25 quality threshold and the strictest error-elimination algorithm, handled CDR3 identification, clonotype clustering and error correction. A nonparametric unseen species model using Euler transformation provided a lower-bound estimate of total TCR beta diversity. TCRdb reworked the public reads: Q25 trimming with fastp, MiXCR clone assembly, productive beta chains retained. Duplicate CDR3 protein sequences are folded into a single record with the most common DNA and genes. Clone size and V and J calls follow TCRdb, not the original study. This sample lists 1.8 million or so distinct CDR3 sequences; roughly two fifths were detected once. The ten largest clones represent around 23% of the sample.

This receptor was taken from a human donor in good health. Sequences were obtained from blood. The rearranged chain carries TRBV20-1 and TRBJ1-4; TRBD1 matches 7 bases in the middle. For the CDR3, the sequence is CSALPPGQKNEKLFF. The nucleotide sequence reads TGCAGTGCCCTTCCACCGGGACAGAAGAATGAAAAACTGTTTTTT.